This passage covers 26 T cell receptor beta chains from one sample sequenced in a study of blood T cells in healthy people across ages. Using a J-beta primer mix together with a sample-barcoded 5' primer, a second PCR was run for roughly 7 to 12 cycles. MiXCR, applied by TCRdb to the 5' RACE reads, yields one record per CDR3 protein. The repertoire has about 810,000 distinct CDR3 sequences, roughly 40% of them found once; the top ten carry around 13%. The material sequenced was blood. Receptors were obtained from a man aged 18 to 35 in good health.

The V call is TRBV12-3 or TRBV12-4, the J call TRBJ1-3; D gene uncertain. This CDR3 has 15 amino acids. Deletions cut 6 bases from V and 0 bases from J, with 12 bases between. CDR3 nucleotide sequence: TGTGCCAGCAGCGTTGACGGCTACTCTGGAAACACCATATATTTT. This codes for CASSVDGYSGNTIYF.

This clonotype has a handful of counts. The J gene is TRBJ2-6, the V gene TRBV6-6, with D perhaps TRBD1 (5 bases). The germline CDR1 and CDR2 sequences are MNHNY and SVGAGI (reference sequence). CDR3 length: 14 amino acids. V was shortened by 10 bases and J by 4 bases, with 14 bases between the two germline ends. The CDR3 DNA sequence: TGTGCCACCTGTCAGGGCTCGGGGGCCAACGTCCTGACTTTC. The encoded protein is CATCQGSGANVLTF.

Comment on this clonotype: One end of the junction is discordant with germline, which a read error may explain. The chain employs TRBV20-1 and TRBJ2-1, with D unresolved. Per germline, CDR1 DFQATT and CDR2 SNEGSKA (reference sequence). The CDR3 runs 13 residues. The CDR3 loop is CSADPNSYSEQFF. In nucleotides, the CDR3 is TGCAGTGCCGACCCTAACTCCTACAGTGAGCAGTTCTTC.

This clonotype has a handful of counts. The rearrangement uses TRBV12-3 or TRBV12-4 and TRBJ2-7; 9 bases map to TRBD2. V shed 5 bases, J shed 7 bases, and the junction held 12 bases outside the gene matches. This CDR3 contains 15 residues. The CDR3 protein is CASSPTSGWKDEQYF. CDR3 coding DNA: TGTGCCAGCAGTCCGACTAGCGGCTGGAAGGATGAGCAGTACTTC.

As regards this clonotype: Just one base apart from a much larger clone, this may be a read error. The chain carries TRBV6-2 or TRBV6-3 and TRBJ2-3, with 7 bases matching TRBD2. With 4 bases clipped from V and 2 bases from J, the junction kept 9 bases outside the gene matches. CDR3 length: 16 amino acids. Germline CDR1 is MNHEY and CDR2 is SVGEGT. CDR3 residues: CASSSGLVGNTDTQYF. In nucleotides, the CDR3 is TGTGCCAGCAGTTCCGGACTAGTAGGAAACACAGATACGCAGTATTTT.

This clonotype was detected only a few times. V and J are TRBV20-1 and TRBJ1-2; 9 bases are shared with TRBD1. The CDR3 extends over 14 amino acids. J gave up 7 bases and V 2 bases, and 8 bases lay outside the gene matches. Germline CDR1 and CDR2: DFQATT and SNEGSKA (reference sequence). The CDR3 sequence is CSARPGTGRGGYTF. CDR3 coding DNA: TGCAGTGCTAGACCCGGGACAGGGAGGGGTGGCTACACCTTC.

This clonotype was counted between two and nine times. V and J are TRBV3-1 and TRBJ1-2; D is perhaps TRBD1 (6 bases). Germline lookup yields CDR1 LGHDT and CDR2 YNNKEL (reference sequence). Trimming stripped 4 bases from V and 4 bases from J, with 13 bases between. This CDR3 is 14 amino acids long. The CDR3 sequence is CASSPLGGIYGYTF. CDR3 nucleotide sequence: TGTGCCAGCAGCCCCCTTGGGGGCATCTATGGCTACACCTTC.

Details on this clonotype: A read error may be the cause here, since a much bigger clone is one base away. The J gene is TRBJ2-7, the V gene TRBV27, with 7 nucleotides matching TRBD1. The end of the DNA aligns better with TRBJ2-5, so the J call may be wrong. This CDR3 has 16 residues. CDR1 is MNHEY, CDR2 SMNVEV, per germline (reference sequence). The CDR3 reads CASSLSVGGFMETQYF. The CDR3, as DNA: TGTGCCAGCAGTTTATCGGTAGGGGGCTTTATGGAGACCCAGTACTTC.

This clonotype was detected many times. The CDR3 spells CASSSLGTGMSNQPQHF. CDR3 bases: TGTGCCAGCAGTTCCCTTGGGACAGGGATGAGCAATCAGCCCCAGCATTTT. The chain couples TRBV28 to TRBJ1-5; 9 nucleotides line up with TRBD1. Germline CDR1 MDHEN, CDR2 SYDVKM. V shed 4 bases, J shed 1 base, and the junction held 8 bases outside the gene matches. The CDR3 length is 17 residues.

This clonotype has a single count. V gene TRBV6-2 or TRBV6-3 combines with J gene TRBJ2-3; 10 positions match TRBD2. The CDR3 runs to 14 residues. Germline trimming cut 0 bases from V and 6 bases from J; bases unmatched to any gene: 0. The V gene's germline CDR1 is MNHEY and CDR2 SVGEGT. The CDR3 loop is CASSYSLAGDTQYF. CDR3 nucleotide sequence: TGTGCCAGCAGTTACTCACTAGCGGGGGATACGCAGTATTTT.

This clonotype was seen a handful of times. The chain carries TRBV5-5 and TRBJ1-5; 9 nucleotides match TRBD1. J was trimmed by 3 bases and V by 4 bases; bases with no gene match: 5. The germline CDR1 and CDR2 sequences are SGHKS and YYEKEE (reference sequence). This CDR3 region has 15 residues. The CDR3 sequence is CASSPGTGYNQPQHF. The CDR3 region has the DNA TGTGCCAGCAGCCCCGGGACAGGGTACAATCAGCCCCAGCATTTT.

This clonotype turned up a few times. V usage is TRBV6-6 and J usage is TRBJ1-6, with TRBD1 matching over 9 bases. Germline loops: CDR1 MNHNY, CDR2 SVGAGI (reference sequence). The CDR3 has 14 amino acids. Losses at the gene ends were 6 bases for V and 9 bases for J; bases not matched to a gene: 6. The CDR3 loop reads CASSYDRGGSPLHF. CDR3 coding DNA: TGTGCCAGCAGCTATGACAGGGGGGGTTCACCCCTCCACTTT.

This clonotype was recorded many times. V and J are TRBV5-1 and TRBJ2-5, with 8 bases lining up with TRBD2. After removal of 4 bases from V and 2 bases from J, the junction contained 4 bases not matched to a gene. Per the germline V gene, CDR1 is SGHRS and CDR2 is YFSETQ. The CDR3 is 14 residues long. The CDR3 loop is CASSQLAVQETQYF. As DNA, the CDR3 is TGCGCCAGCAGCCAACTAGCGGTGCAAGAGACCCAGTACTTC.

This clonotype was observed many times. The chain is built from TRBV6-5 and TRBJ2-7; weak D call: TRBD2 (5 bases). Germline V lookup: CDR1 MNHEY, CDR2 SVGAGI. This CDR3 spans 13 amino acids. Trimming removed 4 bases at V and 4 bases at J, with 11 bases between. The CDR3 spells CASSSRDGYEQYF. As DNA, the CDR3 is TGTGCCAGCAGTTCACGGGATGGTTACGAGCAGTACTTC.

This clonotype was seen a few times. The gene calls are TRBV30 and TRBJ2-3; 11 bases fit TRBD2. Germline CDR1 and CDR2: GTSNPN and SVGIG (reference sequence). CDR3 size: 15 residues. V dropped 2 bases and J dropped 5; count of bases not matched to a gene: 6. CDR3 bases: TGTGCCTGGAGTCATAGCGGGGGGGCGATAGATACGCAGTATTTT. This sequence encodes CAWSHSGGAIDTQYF.

This clonotype was counted only a few times. The chain is built from TRBV7-8 and TRBJ2-1, with TRBD2 matching over 8 bases. Germline V lookup: CDR1 SGHVS, CDR2 FQNEAQ. Trimming at V came to 2 bases and at J to 8 bases, leaving 8 bases not matched to a gene. There are 15 residues in the CDR3. The CDR3 DNA sequence: TGTGCCAGCAGCTTAAACGGGGGGGCTAGGGATGAGCAGTTCTTC. It encodes CASSLNGGARDEQFF. The whole variable domain, filled in from reference TRBV7-8 and TRBJ2-1, reads GAGVSQSPRYKVAKRGQDVALRCDPISGHVSLFWYQQALGQGPEFLTYFQNEAQLDKSGLPSDRFFAERPEGSVSTLKIQRTQQEDSAVYLCASSLNGGARDEQFFGPGTRLTVL.

This clonotype was seen many times. The genes are TRBV29-1 and TRBJ1-2; D gene unclear. Trimming stripped 4 bases from V and 7 bases from J, with 10 bases between. Germline CDR1 SQVTM, CDR2 ANQGSEA. The CDR3 is made up of 11 amino acids. The CDR3 spells CSVVRGFGYTF. The CDR3 DNA follows: TGCAGCGTTGTAAGAGGGTTTGGCTACACCTTC.

On this clonotype itself: Here the CDR3 omits its conserved ending phenylalanine or tryptophan, so a read error is the likely source. The chain recombines TRBV20-1 with TRBJ1-2, with 8 bases identical to TRBD1. Germline CDR1 is DFQATT and CDR2 is SNEGSKA (reference sequence). The CDR3 extends over 13 amino acids. The V gene end was trimmed by 0 bases and the J gene end by 5 bases; junction bases not matched to a gene: 2. The CDR3 DNA is TGCAGTGCTAGAGACCAGGGGGCTTATGGCTACACCCTC. Translating gives CSARDQGAYGYTL.

This clonotype appeared a few times. V gene TRBV5-5 combines with J gene TRBJ1-1; D perhaps matches TRBD1 (5 bases). CDR3 size: 15 residues. The germline V and J ends were trimmed by 4 bases and 6 bases, with 19 bases remaining between them. The germline gives CDR1 SGHKS, CDR2 YYEKEE (reference sequence). The CDR3 bases are TGTGCCAGCAGCGATGCTCGACAGATTACATCTGAAGCTTTCTTT. Its protein product is CASSDARQITSEAFF.

This clonotype appeared a few times. The rearrangement joins TRBV12-3 or TRBV12-4 to TRBJ1-2; D remains unclear. The CDR3 has 12 residues. V lost 2 bases, J lost 10 bases, and 11 bases lay in between. The CDR3 here is CASSLRDLYYTF. The CDR3 region has the DNA TGTGCCAGCAGTTTACGTGATCTTTACTACACCTTC.

V gene TRBV12-3 or TRBV12-4 combines with J gene TRBJ1-1; TRBD1 is a possible D gene (5 bases). Trimming cost V 5 bases and J 4 bases, with 14 bases left between them. This CDR3 is built from 14 residues. CDR3 DNA sequence: TGTGCCAGCAGTCGCCCGGTCGGGGGCACTGAAGCTTTCTTT. Protein sequence: CASSRPVGGTEAFF.

The chain has TRBV4-1 and TRBJ1-3, with 7 positions matching TRBD1. Germline lookup yields CDR1 MGHRA and CDR2 YSYEKL. This CDR3 spans 14 amino acids. The junction had 2 bases not matched to a gene; V was cut back by 5 bases and J by 1 base. The CDR3 sequence: CASSRTGSGNTIYF. The CDR3 DNA reads as TGCGCCAGCAGCAGGACAGGATCTGGAAACACCATATATTTT.

In this sample, this clonotype turned up many times. The chain is built from TRBV12-3 or TRBV12-4 and TRBJ1-4; TRBD1 might be the D (5 bases). There are 14 residues in the CDR3. V lost 0 bases and J lost 4, with 6 bases in between. The chain's CDR3 is CASSLAGRNEKLFF. Here the CDR3 DNA reads TGTGCCAGCAGTTTAGCGGGACGTAATGAAAAACTGTTTTTT.

This clonotype was counted only a few times. The chain carries TRBV7-3 and TRBJ2-1; 8 bases agree with TRBD2. V dropped 4 bases and J dropped 10; count of bases not matched to a gene: 6. Germline V CDR1 and CDR2: SGHTA, FQGTGA. The CDR3 has 13 residues. CDR3 coding DNA: TGTGCCAGCAGCTCGCAATTAGCGGGGGAGCAGTTCTTC. It translates to CASSSQLAGEQFF. Based on the CDR3 plus reference TRBV7-3 and TRBJ2-1, the full variable domain is GAGVSQTPSNKVTEKGKYVELRCDPISGHTALYWYRQSLGQGPEFLIYFQGTGAADDSGLPNDRFFAVRPEGSVSTLKIQRTERGDSAVYLCASSSQLAGEQFFGPGTRLTVL.

This clonotype was counted many times. The chain employs TRBV18 and TRBJ2-5, with a weak D call TRBD2 (5 bases). This CDR3 has 13 amino acids. The V end lost 0 bases, the J end lost 3 bases, and 5 bases lay between the germline ends. The V gene's germline CDR1 is KGHSH and CDR2 LQKENI. CDR3 residues: CASSPPEEETQYF. CDR3 DNA sequence: TGTGCCAGCTCACCACCGGAGGAAGAGACCCAGTACTTC.

The gene calls are TRBV6-2 or TRBV6-3 and TRBJ2-7; a weak D match, TRBD1 (5 bases). Germline V lookup: CDR1 MNHEY, CDR2 SVGEGT. V gave up 0 bases and J gave up 4 bases, with 7 bases separating them. The CDR3 totals 13 residues. The CDR3: CASSYSRQYEQYF. The CDR3 DNA sequence: TGTGCCAGCAGTTACTCGAGACAGTACGAGCAGTACTTC.